These 32 T cell receptor beta chains share one sample of origin, sequenced in a study of shared clonotypes between healthy human individuals. Repertoires were generated with immunoSEQ multiplex PCR, while TCRdb's copy carries only in-frame clones and drops some. The table includes around 370,000 clones, 95% to 97% detected once. Sequencing was done on a sample of memory CD8+ T cells sorted from blood. Subset of the sample: CD45RO+ cells pooled with CCR7-negative TemRA cells. The receptors here all came from a man aged 25 to 40 in good health.

The rearrangement uses TRBV7-9 and TRBJ2-1; 8 bases agree with TRBD2. CDR1 and CDR2 from the germline V gene are SEHNR and FQNEAQ (reference sequence). The length of the CDR3 is 15 residues. The V segment lost 3 bases and the J segment 3 bases; nucleotides outside the gene matches: 4. The CDR3 region is CASSFRSGSYNEQFF. The CDR3 DNA follows: TGTGCCAGCAGCTTTCGGAGCGGGAGCTACAATGAGCAGTTCTTC.

The chain couples TRBV6-5 to TRBJ1-1; D is unresolved. V was pared by 0 bases and J by 0 bases, with 8 bases between. The CDR3 has 15 amino acids. CDR1 MNHEY and CDR2 SVGAGI come from the germline V gene. The chain's CDR3 is CASSYSGLLNTEAFF. The CDR3 DNA follows: TGTGCCAGCAGTTACTCTGGGCTTTTGAACACTGAAGCTTTCTTT.

The V gene is TRBV4-2, the J gene TRBJ2-4; perhaps TRBD1 as D (6 bases). V lost 1 base and J lost 3, with 10 bases in between. This CDR3 has 15 residues. Germline-derived CDR1 and CDR2 are LGHNA and YNFKEQ. The DNA for the CDR3 is TGTGCCAGCAGCCAAGCCGGGACAAACAAAAACATTCAGTACTTC. Residues: CASSQAGTNKNIQYF.

V is TRBV4-1 and J is TRBJ1-4, with TRBD1 matching 11 bases. The germline CDR1 and CDR2 sequences are MGHRA and YSYEKL. With 1 base clipped from V and 3 bases from J, the junction kept 4 bases outside the gene matches. This CDR3 is 17 amino acids long. CDR3 region: CASSQVPGQGANEKLFF. The DNA for the CDR3 is TGCGCCAGCAGCCAAGTCCCGGGACAGGGGGCTAATGAAAAACTGTTTTTT.

The chain is built from TRBV4-2 and TRBJ2-7, with no clear D. CDR1 is LGHNA, CDR2 YNFKEQ, per germline. The CDR3 contains 16 residues. Trimming stripped 2 bases from V and 1 base from J, with 15 bases between. In DNA form, the CDR3 reads TGTGCCAGCAGCCAAATCTGGTGGCCTAGATCCTACGAGCAGTACTTC. It yields the protein CASSQIWWPRSYEQYF.

This chain connects TRBV27 to TRBJ2-1; 9 bases align to TRBD2. Trimming removed 5 bases from V and 4 bases from J; junction bases left unmatched: 6. The CDR3 covers 15 residues. The germline gives CDR1 MNHEY, CDR2 SMNVEV (reference sequence). The CDR3, as DNA: TGTGCCAGCAGTGGGGGGCGGGAGGGTTACAATGAGCAGTTCTTC. Its translation is CASSGGREGYNEQFF.

The V gene is TRBV5-3, the J gene TRBJ2-5; a weak D match, TRBD1 (7 bases). Being an ORF, TRBV5-3 has a function that is uncertain. There are 16 residues in the CDR3. Trimming cost V 4 bases and J 3 bases, with 19 bases left between them. For the CDR3, the DNA is TGTGCCAGAAGCCATTACCCCAGGGGGGTAAAAGAGACCCAGTACTTC. This translates into CARSHYPRGVKETQYF.

The chain employs TRBV6-1 and TRBJ1-5; D unclear. The germline V gene has CDR1 MNHNS and CDR2 SASEGT. This CDR3 has 15 amino acids. The V end lost 1 base, the J end lost 6 bases, and 13 bases lay between the germline ends. The CDR3 sequence is CASSEVESYGQPQHF. The CDR3, as DNA: TGTGCCAGCAGTGAAGTTGAGAGCTATGGTCAGCCCCAGCATTTT.

V usage is TRBV18 and J usage is TRBJ2-7, with TRBD1 matching 8 bases. The CDR3 is 15 residues long. With 4 bases clipped from V and 0 bases from J, the junction kept 5 bases outside the gene matches. CDR1 is KGHSH and CDR2 is LQKENI in the germline V gene. The CDR3 DNA reads TGTGCCAGCTCACTCACGGGACAGGTCTCCTACGAGCAGTACTTC. Residues: CASSLTGQVSYEQYF. The whole variable domain, remainder taken from reference TRBV18 and TRBJ2-7, is NAGVMQNPRHLVRRRGQEARLRCSPMKGHSHVYWYRQLPEEGLKFMVYLQKENIIDESGMPKERFSAEFPKEGPSILRIQQVVRGDSAAYFCASSLTGQVSYEQYFGPGTRLTVT.

The chain uses TRBV4-1 and TRBJ1-5; the D is unclear. Germline CDR1 reads MGHRA; CDR2 reads YSYEKL. CDR3 length: 14 residues. Trimming stripped 1 base from V and 6 bases from J, with 10 bases between. The CDR3: CASSQVIMSQPQHF. CDR3 coding DNA: TGCGCCAGCAGCCAAGTCATAATGAGTCAGCCCCAGCATTTT.

The rearrangement uses TRBV28 and TRBJ2-5; 7 bases map to TRBD2. J was trimmed by 3 bases and V by 3 bases; bases with no gene match: 1. Germline CDR1 MDHEN, CDR2 SYDVKM. The CDR3 covers 13 residues. CDR3 residues: CASSLGGEETQYF. In DNA form, the CDR3 reads TGTGCCAGCAGTTTGGGAGGGGAAGAGACCCAGTACTTC.

The chain uses TRBV10-3 and TRBJ2-7; 9 bases agree with TRBD2. Losses at the gene ends were 4 bases for V and 6 bases for J; bases not matched to a gene: 7. The CDR3 sequence is 14 residues long. Germline CDR1 and CDR2: ENHRY and SYGVKD. The CDR3 loop is CAISGGRAGVEQYF. In DNA form, the CDR3 reads TGTGCCATCAGTGGCGGGAGGGCAGGTGTCGAGCAGTACTTC.

This chain joins TRBV18 and TRBJ2-7, with 8 bases aligning to TRBD1. Germline V gene lookup returns CDR1 KGHSH and CDR2 LQKENI. V lost 3 bases and J lost 5; bases outside the gene matches: 3. There are 13 residues in the CDR3. The CDR3 nucleotides read TGTGCCAGCTCACCCGAGACAGGGGACGAGCAGTACTTC. Its protein is CASSPETGDEQYF.

The V call is TRBV2, the J call TRBJ2-3; perhaps TRBD1 as D (5 bases). The germline gives CDR1 SNHLY, CDR2 FYNNEI. The CDR3 length is 12 residues. Trimming stripped 8 bases from V and 10 bases from J, with 16 bases between. CDR3 residues: CASDGAAVSQYF. CDR3 DNA: TGTGCCAGCGATGGGGCGGCGGTATCGCAGTATTTT.

The chain uses TRBV19 and TRBJ2-7; perhaps TRBD1 as D (6 bases). CDR3 length equals 15 residues. V lost 3 bases and J 2 bases, leaving 14 bases between the germline ends. CDR1 LNHDA and CDR2 SQIVND come from the germline V gene (reference sequence). CDR3 coding DNA: TGTGCCAGTAGTATCCTGTGGGGGCTAGCCTACGAGCAGTACTTC. It translates to CASSILWGLAYEQYF.

The chain uses TRBV7-9 and TRBJ2-1; perhaps TRBD2 as D (6 bases). The CDR3 loop spans 12 amino acids. Trimming left V 5 bases short and J 7 bases short, with 9 bases between. CDR1 is SEHNR and CDR2 is FQNEAQ in the germline V gene (reference sequence). The DNA of the CDR3 is TGTGCCAGCAGCCGGGGGATAAATGAGCAGTTCTTC. Encoded protein: CASSRGINEQFF.

The genes are TRBV2 and TRBJ2-7; perhaps TRBD1 as D (6 bases). Germline V gives CDR1 SNHLY, CDR2 FYNNEI. Deletions cut 6 bases from V and 0 bases from J, with 18 bases between. The length of the CDR3 is 16 residues. Here the CDR3 reads CASSDIRTEDSYEQYF. CDR3 coding DNA: TGTGCCAGCAGCGACATTAGGACAGAGGACTCCTACGAGCAGTACTTC.

The chain uses TRBV5-1 and TRBJ2-3; 9 positions agree with TRBD1. CDR1 SGHRS and CDR2 YFSETQ come from the germline V gene. The CDR3 runs to 15 residues. J lost 2 bases, V lost 3 bases, and 4 bases had no gene match. This CDR3 is CASSSGQGFTDTQYF. The CDR3, as DNA: TGCGCCAGCAGCTCAGGACAGGGGTTCACAGATACGCAGTATTTT.

CDR3 nucleotide sequence: TGTGCCAGCGCGAATACCGGGACTAGCGGGAGTACAGAGACCCAGTACTTC. Translating it yields CASANTGTSGSTETQYF. V usage is TRBV4-2 and J usage is TRBJ2-5, with TRBD2 matching 14 bases. Per the germline V gene, CDR1 is LGHNA and CDR2 is YNFKEQ. Germline trimming cut 8 bases from V and 4 bases from J; bases unmatched to any gene: 12. This CDR3 comprises 17 residues.

The chain recombines TRBV2 with TRBJ1-5, with 8 bases aligning to TRBD1. Germline CDR1 is SNHLY and CDR2 is FYNNEI. Trimming removed 1 base from V and 7 bases from J; junction bases left unmatched: 6. The CDR3 consists of 15 residues. Written as DNA, the CDR3 is TGTGCCAGCAGTGAAGGGGGACAGGTCTGGCAGCCCCAGCATTTT. This gives the protein CASSEGGQVWQPQHF.

Of note for this clone: This CDR3 is also generated by other DNA sequences in the sample. V gene TRBV6-5 combines with J gene TRBJ2-7; no firm D call. Looked up from germline, CDR1 is MNHEY and CDR2 is SVGAGI. CDR3 size: 12 residues. Trimming took 2 bases from V and 0 from J, leaving 2 bases between them. The CDR3 bases are TGTGCCAGCAGTTACAGCTCCTACGAGCAGTACTTC. Translating it yields CASSYSSYEQYF.

The chain joins TRBV28 to TRBJ2-3, with TRBD1 matching 9 bases. J gave up 4 bases and V 5 bases, and 10 bases lay outside the gene matches. Germline V gives CDR1 MDHEN, CDR2 SYDVKM. CDR3 length equals 16 residues. CDR3: CASSTPQGARADTQYF. CDR3 sequence (DNA): TGTGCCAGCAGTACCCCACAGGGGGCGCGGGCAGATACGCAGTATTTT.

The V call is TRBV4-2, the J call TRBJ1-3, with D maybe TRBD1 (6 bases). The V end lost 5 bases, the J end lost 2 bases, and 16 bases lay between the germline ends. The germline V gene encodes CDR1 LGHNA and CDR2 YNFKEQ. The CDR3 is made up of 16 amino acids. The CDR3 is CASSSSVRGTGNTIYF. CDR3 in DNA: TGTGCCAGCAGCTCCTCGGTCAGGGGCACTGGAAACACCATATATTTT.

This chain connects TRBV6-1 to TRBJ2-1; no clear D. The ends were cut back, 0 bases at V and 2 bases at J, with 11 bases in the middle. The CDR3 sequence is 16 residues long. Germline V gene lookup returns CDR1 MNHNS and CDR2 SASEGT. For the CDR3, the DNA is TGTGCCAGCAGTGAAGCTGGTAGCTGGACCTACAATGAGCAGTTCTTC. The encoded protein is CASSEAGSWTYNEQFF.

Turning to this clone: Other nucleotide sequences from this sample produce the same CDR3. The J gene is TRBJ2-2, the V gene TRBV25-1, with no clear D. Germline V CDR1 and CDR2: MGHDK, SYGVNS. This CDR3 has 13 residues. V lost 4 bases to trimming and J lost 0 bases, with 3 bases between them. The CDR3 sequence is CASSASNTGELFF. The CDR3 region has the DNA TGTGCCAGCAGTGCATCGAACACCGGGGAGCTGTTTTTT.

This sequence joins TRBV2 and TRBJ1-3, with a weak D call TRBD1 (5 bases). This CDR3 region has 16 residues. Germline CDR1 is SNHLY and CDR2 is FYNNEI. The ends were cut back, 1 base at V and 0 bases at J, with 10 bases in the middle. This chain's CDR3 is CASSEGDFLSGNTIYF. CDR3 sequence (DNA): TGTGCCAGCAGTGAAGGGGACTTCCTCTCTGGAAACACCATATATTTT.

The V gene is TRBV10-3, the J gene TRBJ1-1, with 9 nucleotides matching TRBD1. This CDR3 is built from 13 residues. V gave up 2 bases and J gave up 7 bases; unmatched junction bases: 2. CDR1 is ENHRY and CDR2 is SYGVKD in the germline V gene. CDR3 in DNA: TGTGCCATCAGTGAGGGGACAGGGAGTGAAGCTTTCTTT. Protein product: CAISEGTGSEAFF.

V usage is TRBV27 and J usage is TRBJ2-1; 7 bases line up with TRBD2. CDR3 size: 14 residues. V was clipped by 8 bases and J by 10 bases; unmatched bases: 14. In germline, CDR1 is MNHEY, CDR2 SMNVEV (reference sequence). The chain's CDR3 is CASRPGLSLFEQFF. DNA for the CDR3: TGTGCCAGCCGCCCGGGACTATCTCTATTCGAGCAGTTCTTC.

The genes are TRBV7-3 and TRBJ2-1; 10 bases fit TRBD2. There are 15 residues in the CDR3. Trimming took 2 bases from V and 8 from J; bases not matched to a gene: 6. Per germline, CDR1 SGHTA and CDR2 FQGTGA. In DNA, the CDR3 is TGTGCCAGCAGCTTACTAGCGGGAGCGTTGGATGAGCAGTTCTTC. Translated, it gives CASSLLAGALDEQFF.

Turning to this clone: Other DNA sequences in the sample encode the same CDR3. The chain uses TRBV5-1 and TRBJ2-1, with 11 bases lining up with TRBD2. CDR3 size: 16 residues. Germline V CDR1 and CDR2: SGHRS, YFSETQ. V lost 0 bases, J lost 2 bases, and 1 base stayed unmatched. The CDR3 nucleotides read TGCGCCAGCAGCTTGGTACTAGCGGGAGCCTACAATGAGCAGTTCTTC. It codes for CASSLVLAGAYNEQFF.

V usage is TRBV6-5 and J usage is TRBJ2-7; maybe TRBD2 (5 bases). The length of the CDR3 is 14 residues. V gave up 6 bases and J gave up 1 base, with 13 bases separating them. Per germline, CDR1 MNHEY and CDR2 SVGAGI. The CDR3 region has the DNA TGTGCCAGCAGACGGGGTATCACTTCCTACGAGCAGTACTTC. Translating it yields CASRRGITSYEQYF.

V usage is TRBV11-2 and J usage is TRBJ2-7; 7 positions match TRBD1. Germline CDR1 and CDR2: SGHAT and FQNNGV. CDR3 length: 15 residues. Unmatched junction bases numbered 4, after V lost 1 base and J lost 1 base. The CDR3 is CASSLVGDSSYEQYF. The CDR3 bases are TGTGCCAGCAGCTTAGTAGGGGACAGTTCCTACGAGCAGTACTTC. Full variable domain (outside the CDR3, taken from reference TRBV11-2 and TRBJ2-7): EAGVAQSPRYKIIEKRQSVAFWCNPISGHATLYWYQQILGQGPKLLIQFQNNGVVDDSQLPKDRFSAERLKGVDSTLKIQPAKLEDSAVYLCASSLVGDSSYEQYFGPGTRLTVT.